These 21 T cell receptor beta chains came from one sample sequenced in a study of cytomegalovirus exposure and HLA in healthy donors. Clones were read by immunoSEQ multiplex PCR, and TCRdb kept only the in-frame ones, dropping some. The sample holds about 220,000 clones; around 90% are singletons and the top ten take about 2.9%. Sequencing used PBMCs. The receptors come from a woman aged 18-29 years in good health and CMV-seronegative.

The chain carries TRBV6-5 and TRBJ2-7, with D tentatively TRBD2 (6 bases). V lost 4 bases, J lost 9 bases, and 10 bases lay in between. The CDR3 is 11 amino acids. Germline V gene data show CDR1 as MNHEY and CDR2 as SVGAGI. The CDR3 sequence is CASSSDGGQYF. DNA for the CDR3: TGTGCCAGCAGTTCCGACGGGGGGCAGTACTTC.

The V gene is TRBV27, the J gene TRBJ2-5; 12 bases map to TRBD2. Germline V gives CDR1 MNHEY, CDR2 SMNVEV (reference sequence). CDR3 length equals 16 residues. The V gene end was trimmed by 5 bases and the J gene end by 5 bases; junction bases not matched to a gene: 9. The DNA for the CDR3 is TGTGCCAGCAGTCCGCTGCTAGCGGGAGGGCCGGAGACCCAGTACTTC. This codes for CASSPLLAGGPETQYF.

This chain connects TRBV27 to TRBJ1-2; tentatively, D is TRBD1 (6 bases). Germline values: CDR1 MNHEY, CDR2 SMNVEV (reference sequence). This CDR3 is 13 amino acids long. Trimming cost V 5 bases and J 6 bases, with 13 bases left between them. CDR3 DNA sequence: TGTGCCAGCAGTCCCTCAGGGGTGAATGGCTACACCTTC. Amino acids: CASSPSGVNGYTF.

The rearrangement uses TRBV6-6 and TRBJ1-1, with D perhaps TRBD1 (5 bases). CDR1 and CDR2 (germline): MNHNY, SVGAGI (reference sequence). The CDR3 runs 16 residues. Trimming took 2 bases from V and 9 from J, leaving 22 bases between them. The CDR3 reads CASSYGRGADTRKAFF. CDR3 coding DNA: TGTGCCAGCAGTTACGGAAGGGGCGCGGATACTCGAAAAGCTTTCTTT.

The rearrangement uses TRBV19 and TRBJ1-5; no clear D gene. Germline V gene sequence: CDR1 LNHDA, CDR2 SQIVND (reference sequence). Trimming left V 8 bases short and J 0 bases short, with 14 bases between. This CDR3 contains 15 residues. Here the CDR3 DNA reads TGTGCCAGTCTACCCGACACTTATAGCAATCAGCCCCAGCATTTT. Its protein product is CASLPDTYSNQPQHF.

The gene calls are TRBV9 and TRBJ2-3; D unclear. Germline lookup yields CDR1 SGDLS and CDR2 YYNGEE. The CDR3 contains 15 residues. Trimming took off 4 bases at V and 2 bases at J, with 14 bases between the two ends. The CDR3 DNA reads TGTGCCAGCAGCCCAGGAAGAGCCCACACAGATACGCAGTATTTT. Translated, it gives CASSPGRAHTDTQYF.

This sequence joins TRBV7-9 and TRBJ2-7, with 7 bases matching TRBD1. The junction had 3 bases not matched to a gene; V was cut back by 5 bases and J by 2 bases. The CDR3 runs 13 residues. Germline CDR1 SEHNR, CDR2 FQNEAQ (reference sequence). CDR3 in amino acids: CASSAQGAYEQYF. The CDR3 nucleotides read TGTGCCAGCAGCGCTCAGGGGGCCTACGAGCAGTACTTC.

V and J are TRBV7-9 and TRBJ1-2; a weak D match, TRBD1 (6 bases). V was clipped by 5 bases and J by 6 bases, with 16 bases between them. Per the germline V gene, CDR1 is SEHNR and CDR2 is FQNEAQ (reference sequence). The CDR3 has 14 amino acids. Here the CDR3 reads CASSAPGGADGYTF. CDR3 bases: TGTGCCAGCAGCGCACCCGGGGGGGCGGATGGCTACACCTTC. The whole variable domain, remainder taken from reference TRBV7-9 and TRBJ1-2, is DTGVSQNPRHKITKRGQNVTFRCDPISEHNRLYWYRQTLGQGPEFLTYFQNEAQLEKSRLLSDRFSAERPKGSFSTLEIQRTEQGDSAMYLCASSAPGGADGYTFGSGTRLTVV.

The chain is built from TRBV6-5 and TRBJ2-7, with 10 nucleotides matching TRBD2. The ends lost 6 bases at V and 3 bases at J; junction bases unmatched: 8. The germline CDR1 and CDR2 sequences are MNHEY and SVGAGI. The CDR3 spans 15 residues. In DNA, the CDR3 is TGTGCCAGCAGCTCCACCGGGACTAGCGACTACGAGCAGTACTTC. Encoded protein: CASSSTGTSDYEQYF.

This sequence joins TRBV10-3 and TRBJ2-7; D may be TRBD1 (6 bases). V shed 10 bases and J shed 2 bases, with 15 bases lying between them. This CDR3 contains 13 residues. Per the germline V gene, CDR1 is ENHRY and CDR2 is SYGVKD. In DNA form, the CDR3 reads TGTGCCACTGGGACGGGGACAACCTACGAGCAGTACTTC. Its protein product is CATGTGTTYEQYF.

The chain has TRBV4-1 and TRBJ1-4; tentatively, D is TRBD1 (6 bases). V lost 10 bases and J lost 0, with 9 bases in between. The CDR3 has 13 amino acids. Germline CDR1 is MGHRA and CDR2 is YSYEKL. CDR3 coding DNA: TGCGCCACAGGGGAAACAACTAATGAAAAACTGTTTTTT. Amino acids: CATGETTNEKLFF.

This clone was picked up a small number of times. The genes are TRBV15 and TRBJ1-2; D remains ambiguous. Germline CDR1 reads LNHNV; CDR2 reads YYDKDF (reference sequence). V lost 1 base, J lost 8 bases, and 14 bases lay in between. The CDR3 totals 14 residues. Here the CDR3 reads CATSRGRPGGGYTF. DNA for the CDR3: TGTGCCACCAGCAGAGGACGACCAGGCGGGGGCTACACCTTC.

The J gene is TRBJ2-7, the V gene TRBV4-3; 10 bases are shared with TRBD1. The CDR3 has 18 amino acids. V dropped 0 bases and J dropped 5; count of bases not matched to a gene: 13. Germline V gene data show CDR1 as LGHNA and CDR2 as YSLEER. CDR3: CASSQDPPTGGIRNEQYF. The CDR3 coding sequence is TGCGCCAGCAGCCAAGACCCCCCGACAGGGGGCATTAGGAACGAGCAGTACTTC.

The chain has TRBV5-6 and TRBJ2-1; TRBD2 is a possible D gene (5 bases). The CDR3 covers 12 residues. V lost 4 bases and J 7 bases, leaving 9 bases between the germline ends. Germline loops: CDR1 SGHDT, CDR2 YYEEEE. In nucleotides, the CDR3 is TGTGCCAGCAGCCGGACTGGGAATGAGCAGTTCTTC. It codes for CASSRTGNEQFF.

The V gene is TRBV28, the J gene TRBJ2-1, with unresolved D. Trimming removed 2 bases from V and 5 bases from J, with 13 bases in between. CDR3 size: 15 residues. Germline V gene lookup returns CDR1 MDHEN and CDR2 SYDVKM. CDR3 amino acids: CASSLIPGANNEQFF. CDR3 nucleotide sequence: TGTGCCAGCAGTTTAATTCCTGGAGCAAACAATGAGCAGTTCTTC. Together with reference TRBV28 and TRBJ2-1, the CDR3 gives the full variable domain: DVKVTQSSRYLVKRTGEKVFLECVQDMDHENMFWYRQDPGLGLRLIYFSYDVKMKEKGDIPEGYSVSREKKERFSLILESASTNQTSMYLCASSLIPGANNEQFFGPGTRLTVL.

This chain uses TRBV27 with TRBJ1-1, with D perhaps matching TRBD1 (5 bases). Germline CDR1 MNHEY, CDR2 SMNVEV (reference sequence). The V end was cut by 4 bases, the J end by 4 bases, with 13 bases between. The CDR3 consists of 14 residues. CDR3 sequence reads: CASSWQGRGTEAFF. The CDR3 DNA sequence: TGTGCCAGCAGTTGGCAGGGCCGAGGCACTGAAGCTTTCTTT.

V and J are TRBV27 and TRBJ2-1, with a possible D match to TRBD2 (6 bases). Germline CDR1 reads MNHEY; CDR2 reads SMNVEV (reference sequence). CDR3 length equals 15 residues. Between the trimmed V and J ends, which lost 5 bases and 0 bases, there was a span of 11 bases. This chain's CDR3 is CASSADGSSYNEQFF. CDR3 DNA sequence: TGTGCCAGCAGTGCGGACGGGAGCTCCTACAATGAGCAGTTCTTC.

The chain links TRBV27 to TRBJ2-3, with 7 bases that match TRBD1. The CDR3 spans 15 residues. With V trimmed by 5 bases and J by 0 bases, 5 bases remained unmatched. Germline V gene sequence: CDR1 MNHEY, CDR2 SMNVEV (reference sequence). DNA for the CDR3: TGTGCCAGCAGTCCAACAGGGGCTAGCACAGATACGCAGTATTTT. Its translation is CASSPTGASTDTQYF.

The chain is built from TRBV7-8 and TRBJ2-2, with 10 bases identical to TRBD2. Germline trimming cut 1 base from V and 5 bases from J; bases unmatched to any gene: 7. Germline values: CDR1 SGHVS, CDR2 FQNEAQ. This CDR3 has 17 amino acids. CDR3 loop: CASSLVLAGVGTGELFF. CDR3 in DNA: TGTGCCAGCAGCTTAGTTCTAGCGGGAGTTGGTACCGGGGAGCTGTTTTTT.

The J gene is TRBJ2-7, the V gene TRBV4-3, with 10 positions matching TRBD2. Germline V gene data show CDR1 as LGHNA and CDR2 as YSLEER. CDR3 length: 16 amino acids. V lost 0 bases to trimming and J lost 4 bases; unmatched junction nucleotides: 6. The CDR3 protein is CASSQDWASGGYEQYF. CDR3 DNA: TGCGCCAGCAGCCAAGATTGGGCTAGCGGGGGATACGAGCAGTACTTC.

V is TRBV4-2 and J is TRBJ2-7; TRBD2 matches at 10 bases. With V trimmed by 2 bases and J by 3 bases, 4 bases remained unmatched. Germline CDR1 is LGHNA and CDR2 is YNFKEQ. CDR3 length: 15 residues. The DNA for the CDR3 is TGTGCCAGCAGCCAAAGCGGGAGGGCCAGCTACGAGCAGTACTTC. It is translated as CASSQSGRASYEQYF.